This T cell receptor beta chain emerged from a study of blood T cell repertoires in COVID-19. About the research overall: The study drew acute and convalescent COVID-19 samples from the United States, Italy and Spain.

In the original workflow: Reference gene primer amplification gave estimated nucleated cell counts. TCRdb's copy holds only in-frame clones and misses some; the assay was immunoSEQ multiplex PCR. That table gives V, J and clone size, and the DNA gave D and trimming. This table has some 100,000 clones, around nine tenths appearing once. The germline V gene has CDR1 SEHNR and CDR2 FQNEAQ (reference sequence). V dropped 1 base and J dropped 3; count of bases not matched to a gene: 3. The CDR3 spans 16 residues. The TCR was taken from a man aged 70-80 years with acute or convalescent COVID-19. Sequencing was performed on peripheral blood. V gene TRBV7-9 combines with J gene TRBJ2-5; 12 positions match TRBD1. This CDR3 reads CASSLGDRGLKETQYF. The CDR3 DNA sequence: TGTGCCAGCAGCTTAGGGGACAGGGGGCTAAAAGAGACCCAGTACTTC.